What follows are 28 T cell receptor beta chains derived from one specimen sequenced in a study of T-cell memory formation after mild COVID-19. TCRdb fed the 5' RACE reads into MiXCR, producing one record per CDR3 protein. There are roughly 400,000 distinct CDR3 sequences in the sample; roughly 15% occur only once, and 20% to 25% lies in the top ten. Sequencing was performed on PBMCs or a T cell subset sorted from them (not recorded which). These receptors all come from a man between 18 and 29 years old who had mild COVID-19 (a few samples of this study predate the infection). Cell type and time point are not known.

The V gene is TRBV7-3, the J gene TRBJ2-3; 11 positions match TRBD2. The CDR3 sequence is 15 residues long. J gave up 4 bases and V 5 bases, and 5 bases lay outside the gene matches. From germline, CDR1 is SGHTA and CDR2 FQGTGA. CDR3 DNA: TGTGCCAGCAGCGCGCTAGCGGGGGGTGCAGATACGCAGTATTTT. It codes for CASSALAGGADTQYF.

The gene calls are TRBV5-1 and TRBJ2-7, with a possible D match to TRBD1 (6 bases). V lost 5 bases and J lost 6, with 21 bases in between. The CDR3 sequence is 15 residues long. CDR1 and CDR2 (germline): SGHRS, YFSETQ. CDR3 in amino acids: CASSQSGGAVGEQYV. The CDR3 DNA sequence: TGCGCCAGCAGTCAGTCTGGGGGCGCAGTGGGCGAGCAGTACGTC.

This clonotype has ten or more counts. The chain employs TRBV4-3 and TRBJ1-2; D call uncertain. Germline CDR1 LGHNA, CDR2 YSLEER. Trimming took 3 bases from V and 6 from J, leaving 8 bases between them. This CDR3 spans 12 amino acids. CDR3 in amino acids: CASSQSGDGYTF. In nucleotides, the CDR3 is TGCGCCAGCAGCCAGTCGGGTGATGGCTACACCTTC.

The CDR3: CATSREPQGYEQYV. The CDR3, as DNA: TGTGCCACCAGCAGAGAGCCACAGGGTTACGAGCAGTACGTC. V is TRBV15 and J is TRBJ2-7; tentatively, D is TRBD1 (6 bases). V shed 0 bases and J shed 4 bases, with 10 bases lying between them. CDR3 length: 14 amino acids. From germline, CDR1 is LNHNV and CDR2 YYDKDF (reference sequence).

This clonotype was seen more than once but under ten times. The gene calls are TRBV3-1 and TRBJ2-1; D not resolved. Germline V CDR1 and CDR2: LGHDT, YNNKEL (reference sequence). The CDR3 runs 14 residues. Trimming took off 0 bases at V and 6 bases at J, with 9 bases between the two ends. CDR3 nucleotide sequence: TGTGCCAGCAGCCAAGAATCACCTGTCAATGAGCAGTTCTTC. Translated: CASSQESPVNEQFF.

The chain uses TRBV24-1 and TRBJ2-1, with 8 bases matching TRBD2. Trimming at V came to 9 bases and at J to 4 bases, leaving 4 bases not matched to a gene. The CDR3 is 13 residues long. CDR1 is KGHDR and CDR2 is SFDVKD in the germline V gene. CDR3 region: CATEAGVYNEQFF. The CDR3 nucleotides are TGTGCCACCGAAGCGGGAGTTTACAATGAGCAGTTCTTC.

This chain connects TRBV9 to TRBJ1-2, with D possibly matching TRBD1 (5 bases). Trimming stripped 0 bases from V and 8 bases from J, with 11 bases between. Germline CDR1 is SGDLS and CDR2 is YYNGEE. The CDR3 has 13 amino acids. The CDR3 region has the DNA TGTGCCAGCAGCGTAGATACAGGAAGCGGCTACACCTTC. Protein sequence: CASSVDTGSGYTF.

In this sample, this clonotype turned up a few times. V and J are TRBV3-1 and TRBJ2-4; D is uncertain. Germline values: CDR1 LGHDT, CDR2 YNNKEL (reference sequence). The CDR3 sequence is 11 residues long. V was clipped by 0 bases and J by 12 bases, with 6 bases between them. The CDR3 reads CASSQDGAQYF. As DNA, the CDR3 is TGTGCCAGCAGCCAAGATGGCGCTCAGTACTTC.

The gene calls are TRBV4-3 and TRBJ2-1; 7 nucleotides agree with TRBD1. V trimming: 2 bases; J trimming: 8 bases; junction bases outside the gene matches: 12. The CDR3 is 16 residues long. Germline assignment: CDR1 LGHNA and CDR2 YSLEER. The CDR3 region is CASSQQTGTSGYEQFF. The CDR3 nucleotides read TGCGCCAGCAGCCAACAGACAGGGACATCGGGGTATGAGCAGTTCTTC.

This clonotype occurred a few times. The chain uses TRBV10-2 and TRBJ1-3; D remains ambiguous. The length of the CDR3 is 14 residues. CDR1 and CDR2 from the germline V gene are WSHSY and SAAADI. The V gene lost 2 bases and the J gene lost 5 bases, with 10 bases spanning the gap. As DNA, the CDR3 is TGCGCCAGCAGTGAGCCTCACCGGAGAAACACCATATATTTT. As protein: CASSEPHRRNTIYF.

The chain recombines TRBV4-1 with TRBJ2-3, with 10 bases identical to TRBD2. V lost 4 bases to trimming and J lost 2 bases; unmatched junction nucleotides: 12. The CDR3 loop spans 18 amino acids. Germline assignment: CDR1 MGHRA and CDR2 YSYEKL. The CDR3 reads CASSPWGAGGPLTDTQYF. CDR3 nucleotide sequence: TGCGCCAGCAGCCCCTGGGGAGCGGGGGGGCCCCTCACAGATACGCAGTATTTT.

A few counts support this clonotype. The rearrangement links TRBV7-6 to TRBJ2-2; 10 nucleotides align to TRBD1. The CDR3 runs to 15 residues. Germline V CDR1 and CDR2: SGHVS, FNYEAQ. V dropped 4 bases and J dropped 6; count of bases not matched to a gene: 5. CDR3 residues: CASSWDRGKPGELFF. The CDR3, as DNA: TGTGCCAGCAGCTGGGACAGGGGTAAACCCGGGGAGCTGTTTTTT.

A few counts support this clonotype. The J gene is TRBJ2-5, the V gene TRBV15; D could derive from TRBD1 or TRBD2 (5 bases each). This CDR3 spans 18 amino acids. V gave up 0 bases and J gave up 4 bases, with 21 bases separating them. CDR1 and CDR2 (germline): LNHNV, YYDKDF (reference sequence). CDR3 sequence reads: CATSRDVGRRRWGETQYF. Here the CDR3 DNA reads TGTGCCACCAGCAGAGACGTGGGACGGAGAAGGTGGGGAGAGACCCAGTACTTC.

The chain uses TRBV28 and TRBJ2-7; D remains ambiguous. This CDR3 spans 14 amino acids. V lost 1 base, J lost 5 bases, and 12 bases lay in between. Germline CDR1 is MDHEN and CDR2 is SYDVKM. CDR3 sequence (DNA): TGTGCCAGCAGTTTATACCTTGGGGATAACGAGCAGTACGTC. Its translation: CASSLYLGDNEQYV.

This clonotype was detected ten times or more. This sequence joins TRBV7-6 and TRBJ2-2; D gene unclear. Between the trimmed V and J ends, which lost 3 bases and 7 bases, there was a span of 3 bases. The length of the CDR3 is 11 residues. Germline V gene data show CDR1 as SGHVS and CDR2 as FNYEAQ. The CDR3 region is CASSLVGELFF. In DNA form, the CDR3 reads TGTGCCAGCAGCTTGGTCGGGGAGCTGTTTTTT. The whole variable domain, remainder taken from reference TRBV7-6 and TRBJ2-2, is GAGVSQSPRYKVTKRGQDVALRCDPISGHVSLYWYRQALGQGPEFLTYFNYEAQQDKSGLPNDRFSAERPEGSISTLTIQRTEQRDSAMYRCASSLVGELFFGEGSRLTVL.

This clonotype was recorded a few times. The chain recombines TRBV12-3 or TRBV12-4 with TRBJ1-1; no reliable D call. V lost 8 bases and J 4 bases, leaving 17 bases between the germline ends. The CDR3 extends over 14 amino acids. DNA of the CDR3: TGTGCCAGCCTCCCCGAGGCCGGAAGCACTGAAGCTTTCTTT. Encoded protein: CASLPEAGSTEAFF.

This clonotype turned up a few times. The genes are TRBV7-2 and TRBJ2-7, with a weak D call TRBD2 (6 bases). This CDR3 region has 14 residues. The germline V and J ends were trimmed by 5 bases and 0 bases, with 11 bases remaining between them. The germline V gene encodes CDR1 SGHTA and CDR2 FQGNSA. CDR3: CASSLRDLSYEQYF. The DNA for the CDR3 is TGTGCCAGCAGCCTGCGGGACCTCTCCTACGAGCAGTACTTC.

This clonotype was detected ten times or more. CDR3 residues: CASRLATEAFF. The CDR3 coding sequence is TGCGCCAGCAGGCTAGCTACTGAAGCTTTCTTT. The chain employs TRBV5-1 and TRBJ1-1; D gene unclear. CDR3 length: 11 amino acids. The ends were cut back, 5 bases at V and 5 bases at J, with 7 bases in the middle. Germline loops: CDR1 SGHRS, CDR2 YFSETQ.

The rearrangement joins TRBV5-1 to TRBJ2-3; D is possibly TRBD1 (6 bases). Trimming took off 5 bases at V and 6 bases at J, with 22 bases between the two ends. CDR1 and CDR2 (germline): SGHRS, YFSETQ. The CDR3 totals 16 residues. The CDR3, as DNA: TGCGCCAGCAGTCAGGGGACCGGGGCCGGTTCGGATACGCAGTATTTT. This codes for CASSQGTGAGSDTQYF.

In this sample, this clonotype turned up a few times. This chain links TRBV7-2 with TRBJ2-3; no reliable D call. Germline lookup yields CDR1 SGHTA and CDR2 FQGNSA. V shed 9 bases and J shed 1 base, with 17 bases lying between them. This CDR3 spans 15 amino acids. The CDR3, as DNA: TGTGCCAGTCCCCCCCCCGGGCGCGGCACAGATACGCAGTATTTT. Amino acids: CASPPPGRGTDTQYF.

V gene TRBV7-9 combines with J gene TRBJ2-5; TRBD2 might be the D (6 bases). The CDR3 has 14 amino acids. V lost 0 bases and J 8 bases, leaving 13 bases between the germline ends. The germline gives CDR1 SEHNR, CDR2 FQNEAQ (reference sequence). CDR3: CASSLAPSGLTQYF. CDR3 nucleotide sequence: TGTGCCAGCAGCTTAGCGCCGAGTGGACTAACCCAGTACTTC.

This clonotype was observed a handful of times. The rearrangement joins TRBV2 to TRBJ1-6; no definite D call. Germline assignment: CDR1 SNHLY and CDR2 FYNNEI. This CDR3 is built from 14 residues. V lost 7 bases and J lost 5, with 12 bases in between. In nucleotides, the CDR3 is TGTGCCAGCAACCTTAGGGTTAATAATTCACCCCTCCACTTT. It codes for CASNLRVNNSPLHF.

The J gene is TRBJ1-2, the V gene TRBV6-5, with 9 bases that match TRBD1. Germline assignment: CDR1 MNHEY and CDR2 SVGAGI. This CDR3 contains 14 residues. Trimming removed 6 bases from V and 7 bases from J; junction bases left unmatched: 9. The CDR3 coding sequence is TGTGCCAGCAGGTCTCCCGGGACAGGGCTTGGCTACACCTTC. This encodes CASRSPGTGLGYTF.

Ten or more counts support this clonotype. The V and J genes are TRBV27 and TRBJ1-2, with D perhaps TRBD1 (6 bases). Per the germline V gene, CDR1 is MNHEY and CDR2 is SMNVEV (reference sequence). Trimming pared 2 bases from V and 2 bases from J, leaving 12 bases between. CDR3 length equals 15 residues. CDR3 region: CASSLAAGANYGYTF. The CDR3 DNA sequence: TGTGCCAGCAGTTTAGCAGCAGGGGCCAACTATGGCTACACCTTC.

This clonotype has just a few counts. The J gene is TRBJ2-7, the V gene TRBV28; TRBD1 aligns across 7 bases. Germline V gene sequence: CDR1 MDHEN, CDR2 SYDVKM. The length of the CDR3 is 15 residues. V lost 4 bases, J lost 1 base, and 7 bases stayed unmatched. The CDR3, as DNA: TGTGCCAGCAGTTCCTCCGGGACAGTTTCCTACGAGCAGTACGTC. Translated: CASSSSGTVSYEQYV.

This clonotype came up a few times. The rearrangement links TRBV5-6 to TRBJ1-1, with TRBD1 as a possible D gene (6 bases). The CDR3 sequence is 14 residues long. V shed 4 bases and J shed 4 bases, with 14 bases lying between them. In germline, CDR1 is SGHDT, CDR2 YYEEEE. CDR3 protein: CASSPPGGGTEAFF. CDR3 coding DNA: TGTGCCAGCAGCCCTCCGGGAGGGGGCACTGAAGCTTTCTTT. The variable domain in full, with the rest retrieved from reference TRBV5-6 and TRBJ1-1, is DAGVTQSPTHLIKTRGQQVTLRCSPKSGHDTVSWYQQALGQGPQFIFQYYEEEERQRGNFPDRFSGHQFPNYSSELNVNALLLGDSALYLCASSPPGGGTEAFFGQGTRLTVV.

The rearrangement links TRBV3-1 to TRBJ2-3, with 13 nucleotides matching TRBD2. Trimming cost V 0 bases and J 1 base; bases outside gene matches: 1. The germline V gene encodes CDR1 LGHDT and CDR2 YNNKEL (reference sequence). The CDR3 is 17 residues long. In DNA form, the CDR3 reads TGTGCCAGCAGCCAAGAGGGGACTAGCGGGGGCACAGATACGCAGTATTTT. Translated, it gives CASSQEGTSGGTDTQYF.

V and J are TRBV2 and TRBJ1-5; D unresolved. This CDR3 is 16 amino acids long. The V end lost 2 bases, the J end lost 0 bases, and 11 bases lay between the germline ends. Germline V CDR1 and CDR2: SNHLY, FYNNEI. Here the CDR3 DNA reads TGTGCCAGCAGTGAATGGGGTCCTTATAGCAATCAGCCCCAGCATTTT. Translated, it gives CASSEWGPYSNQPQHF.